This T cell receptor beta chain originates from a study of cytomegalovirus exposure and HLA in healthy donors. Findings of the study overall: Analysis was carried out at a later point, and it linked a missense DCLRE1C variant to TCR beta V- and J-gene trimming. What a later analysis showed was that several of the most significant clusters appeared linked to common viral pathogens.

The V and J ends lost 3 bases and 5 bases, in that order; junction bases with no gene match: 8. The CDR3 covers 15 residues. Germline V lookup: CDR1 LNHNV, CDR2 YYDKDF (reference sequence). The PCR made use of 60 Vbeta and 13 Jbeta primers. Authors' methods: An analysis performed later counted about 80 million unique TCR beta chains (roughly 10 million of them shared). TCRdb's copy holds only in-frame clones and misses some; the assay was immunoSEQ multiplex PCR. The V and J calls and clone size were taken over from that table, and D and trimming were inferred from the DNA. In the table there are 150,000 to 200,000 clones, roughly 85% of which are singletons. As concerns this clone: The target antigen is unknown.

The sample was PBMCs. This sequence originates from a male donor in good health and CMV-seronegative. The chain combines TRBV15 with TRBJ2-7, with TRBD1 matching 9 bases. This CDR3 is CATSSLGQGFHEQYF. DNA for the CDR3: TGTGCCACCAGCAGCCTCGGACAGGGGTTCCACGAGCAGTACTTC.